This T cell receptor (beta chain) was recorded in a study of CD8 T cells in ankylosing spondylitis. This CDR3 has 14 amino acids. V gave up 3 bases and J gave up 7 bases; unmatched junction bases: 6. Germline assignment: CDR1 LGHNA and CDR2 YNFKEQ. General study findings and limits: The clones that were linked to disease were reported to be significantly enriched in matched synovial fluid samples from ankylosing spondylitis patients. Ankylosing spondylitis blood appeared to be characterized by a TCR beta motif of fewer than ten highly homologous variants.

TCRdb fed the 5' RACE reads into MiXCR, producing one record per CDR3 protein. The sample consists of 670,000 or so distinct CDR3 sequences, around 20% of them appearing once. In the case of this clonotype: The antigen is not known.

The V call is TRBV4-2, the J call TRBJ2-1; 7 bases are a match to TRBD2. Sample: blood, either unsorted or a sorted T cell fraction (not recorded which). This receptor was taken from a male donor with ankylosing spondylitis. The DNA of the CDR3 is TGTGCCAGCAGCCAGGGCGGGAGTGGGAATGAGCAGTTCTTC. Protein sequence: CASSQGGSGNEQFF.